These T cell receptor beta chains were read from a single sample in a study of monozygotic twins with inflammatory bowel disease. For each CDR3 protein, TCRdb gives one entry from its re-call of the 5' RACE reads, without DNA. The sample totals approximately 100,000 distinct CDR3 sequences. Sequenced sample: blood. All receptors come from a human donor with ulcerative colitis or Crohn's disease, or a healthy co-twin of an affected twin (not recorded which). Both conserved end residues are part of each CDR3.

V: TRBV5-1
J: TRBJ2-7
CDR3: CASSFWTGDHEQYF

V: TRBV4-1
J: TRBJ2-2
CDR3: CASSLTSGSYTGELFF

V: TRBV5-1
J: TRBJ2-1
CDR3: CASSLGFSGGFNEQFF

V: TRBV5-6
J: TRBJ1-1
CDR3: CASSRDLITGTEAFF

V: TRBV7-9
J: TRBJ2-7
CDR3: CASSPKGSYEQYF

V: TRBV11-2
J: TRBJ2-3
CDR3: CASSLSLAGGRTDTQYF

V: TRBV7-2
J: TRBJ1-3
CDR3: CASSTQTGVGNTIYF

V: TRBV19
J: TRBJ2-1
CDR3: CASSIRRADSGVYNEQFF

V: TRBV29-1
J: TRBJ2-1
CDR3: CSVVVTGGYNEQFF

V: TRBV12-3/TRBV12-4
J: TRBJ2-7
CDR3: CASSLYGNTYEQYF

V: TRBV20-1
J: TRBJ2-1
CDR3: CSPGQGENEQFF

V: TRBV7-2
J: TRBJ1-1
CDR3: CAISFRTQNTEAVF

V: TRBV25-1
J: TRBJ2-5
CDR3: CASSGLNQETQYF

V: TRBV6-5
J: TRBJ1-1
CDR3: CASSHSKGGTEAFF

V: TRBV5-1
J: TRBJ1-1
CDR3: CASSLSWDPLLNTEAFF

V: TRBV5-1
J: TRBJ1-2
CDR3: CASSLTPETYGYTF

V: TRBV10-3
J: TRBJ1-5
CDR3: CASSESSPPRDRNQPQHF

V: TRBV7-3
J: TRBJ1-1
CDR3: CASSATGTGSSLNTEAFF

V: TRBV7-2
J: TRBJ2-3
CDR3: CASSLAAPGSTDTQYF

V: TRBV9
J: TRBJ1-1
CDR3: CASRANSLGSTEAFF

V: TRBV5-1
J: TRBJ1-1
CDR3: CASSLMGAVNTEAFF

V: TRBV20-1
J: TRBJ2-1
CDR3: CSARVRSGSRYNEQFF

V: TRBV20-1
J: TRBJ1-2
CDR3: CSANPPLGGNYGYTF

V: TRBV19
J: TRBJ2-5
CDR3: CASSQRQVQETQYF

V: TRBV7-9
J: TRBJ1-4
CDR3: CASSLAQGGSEKLFF

V: TRBV4-3
J: TRBJ2-1
CDR3: CASSQDFDREAGNEQFF

V: TRBV5-1
J: TRBJ2-1
CDR3: CASSLVASGTYNEQFF

V: TRBV5-1
J: TRBJ2-1
CDR3: CASTRGQGEVGEQFF

V: TRBV19
J: TRBJ2-1
CDR3: CASSIPGGRNEQFF

V: TRBV28
J: TRBJ2-5
CDR3: CASRLQGAGETQYF

V: TRBV20-1
J: TRBJ1-1
CDR3: CSARLLSNTEAFF

V: TRBV29-1
J: TRBJ1-1
CDR3: CSVVYHGSNTEAFF

V: TRBV12-3/TRBV12-4
J: TRBJ2-5
CDR3: CASGDRVGETQYF

V: TRBV7-3
J: TRBJ2-1
CDR3: CASSLTSEAYNEQFF

V: TRBV28
J: TRBJ1-5
CDR3: CASSRELNQPQHF

V: TRBV7-3
J: TRBJ2-1
CDR3: CASSLNQGLWQFF

V: TRBV11-2
J: TRBJ2-3
CDR3: CASSLSQGGLAGASTDTQYF

V: TRBV6-5
J: TRBJ2-3
CDR3: CASSYSITSGYSTDTQYF

V: TRBV14
J: TRBJ2-1
CDR3: CASSQSLPSYNEQFF

V: TRBV5-1
J: TRBJ1-2
CDR3: CASSLGVNWLSENYGYTF

V: TRBV7-9
J: TRBJ1-4
CDR3: CASRETINEKLFF

V: TRBV7-8
J: TRBJ2-2
CDR3: CASKGFLTAPTGELFF

V: TRBV7-9
J: TRBJ2-7
CDR3: CASSQLAGGGYEQYF

V: TRBV19
J: TRBJ1-1
CDR3: CASSRDRENTEAFF

V: TRBV6-4
J: TRBJ1-1
CDR3: CASSATVDRPNTEAFF

V: TRBV11-2
J: TRBJ1-1
CDR3: CASSPPGNTEAFF

V: TRBV20-1
J: TRBJ2-7
CDR3: CSVFPSYEQYF

V: TRBV12-3/TRBV12-4
J: TRBJ1-2
CDR3: CASSQGTSKPYGYTF

V: TRBV19
J: TRBJ2-7
CDR3: CASSTADRDTTYEQYF

V: TRBV12-3/TRBV12-4
J: TRBJ2-7
CDR3: CASSRFQGVVGYEQYF

V: TRBV28
J: TRBJ2-1
CDR3: CASTISGAVNEQFF

V: TRBV20-1
J: TRBJ1-6
CDR3: CSAPGQSEYNSPLHF

V: TRBV7-9
J: TRBJ1-3
CDR3: CASSIQGHTIYF

V: TRBV29-1
J: TRBJ2-5
CDR3: CSVEGGASDLRETQYF

V: TRBV6-4
J: TRBJ2-1
CDR3: CASSPGETVNEQFF